This entry is about one T cell receptor (beta chain). Researchers ran the PCR with 60 Vbeta and 13 Jbeta primers. TCRdb's table, derived via immunoSEQ multiplex PCR, lists solely in-frame clones and lacks some. Altogether under 150,000 clones are present, more than 65% being singletons, with the ten largest covering 2.6%. Germline V CDR1 and CDR2: SNHLY, FYNNEI. The CDR3 has 13 residues. Trimming removed 8 bases at V and 0 bases at J, with 11 bases between. This entry comes from a study of cytomegalovirus exposure and HLA in healthy donors. This chain joins TRBV2 and TRBJ2-7, with a weak D call TRBD1 (6 bases). This receptor was taken from a woman in her sixties or seventies in good health and CMV-seropositive. Input material: PBMCs. The CDR3 DNA follows: TGTGCCAGCCAAGGGGACACCTCCTACGAGCAGTACTTC. It specifies CASQGDTSYEQYF. The variable domain in full, completed from reference TRBV2 and TRBJ2-7, reads EPEVTQTPSHQVTQMGQEVILRCVPISNHLYFYWYRQILGQKVEFLVSFYNNEISEKSEIFDDQFSVERPDGSNFTLKIRSTKLEDSAMYFCASQGDTSYEQYFGPGTRLTVT.